This TCR beta chain derives from a study of blood T cell repertoires in COVID-19. Study-wide context: From the United States, Italy and Spain came samples of acute and convalescent COVID-19. The analysed material was cDNA or gDNA that came from T cells, B-cell-depleted T cells, or PBMCs.

The CDR3 loop spans 15 amino acids. Germline assignment: CDR1 MNHEY and CDR2 SVGEGT. V was clipped by 2 bases and J by 8 bases, with 15 bases between them. Authors' methods: Amplification of reference gene primers was used by the study to estimate nucleated cell counts. The repertoire was sequenced with immunoSEQ multiplex PCR; TCRdb's copy has only in-frame clones and lacks some. V, J and clone size were drawn from that table, and D and trimming were deduced from the DNA. The sample has approximately 260,000 clones; approximately 87% are singletons. The chain recombines TRBV6-2 or TRBV6-3 with TRBJ1-4, with a tentative D call TRBD1 (6 bases). The clonotype was recovered from a man aged 60 to 69 who had recovered from COVID-19. The sample consisted of peripheral blood. The DNA of the CDR3 is TGTGCCAGCAGTTACGGGCAGGGGCTCGAGGAAAAACTGTTTTTT. Protein: CASSYGQGLEEKLFF.